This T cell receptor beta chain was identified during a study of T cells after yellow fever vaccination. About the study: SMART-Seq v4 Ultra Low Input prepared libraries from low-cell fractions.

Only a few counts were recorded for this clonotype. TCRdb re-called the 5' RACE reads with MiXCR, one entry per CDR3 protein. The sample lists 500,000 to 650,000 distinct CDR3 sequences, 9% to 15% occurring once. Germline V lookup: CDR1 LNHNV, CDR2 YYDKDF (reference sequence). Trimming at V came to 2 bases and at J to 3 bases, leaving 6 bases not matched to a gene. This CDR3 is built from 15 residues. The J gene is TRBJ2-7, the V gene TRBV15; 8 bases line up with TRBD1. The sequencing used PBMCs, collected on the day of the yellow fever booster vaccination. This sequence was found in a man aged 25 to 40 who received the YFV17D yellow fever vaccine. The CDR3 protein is CATSRSGQENYEQYF. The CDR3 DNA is TGTGCCACCAGCAGATCGGGACAGGAGAACTACGAGCAGTACTTC.